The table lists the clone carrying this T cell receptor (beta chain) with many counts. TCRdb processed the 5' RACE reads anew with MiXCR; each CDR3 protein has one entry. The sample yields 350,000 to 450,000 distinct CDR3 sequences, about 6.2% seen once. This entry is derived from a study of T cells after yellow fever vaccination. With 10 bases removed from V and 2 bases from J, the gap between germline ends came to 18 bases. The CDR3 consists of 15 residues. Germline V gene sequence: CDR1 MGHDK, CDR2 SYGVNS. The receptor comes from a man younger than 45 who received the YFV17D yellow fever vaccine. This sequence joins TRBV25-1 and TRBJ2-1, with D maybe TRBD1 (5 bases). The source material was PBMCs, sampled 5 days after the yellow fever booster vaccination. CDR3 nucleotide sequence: TGTGCCACCCAAGGGGCTCTGGCCCCCTACAATGAGCAGTTCTTC. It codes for CATQGALAPYNEQFF.